This is a list of T cell receptor beta chains from one sample in a study of cytomegalovirus exposure and HLA in healthy donors. This table comes from immunoSEQ multiplex PCR, and its TCRdb copy is limited to in-frame clones, with some not included. The top ten clones hold approximately 7% of a sample with some 160,000 clones, approximately 84% of them seen once. Specimen: PBMCs. The receptors stem from a woman between 40 and 55 years old in good health and CMV-seropositive. The CDR3 runs from the conserved cysteine through the conserved F or W. Each record gives: J gene, D gene, clone size, V gene, CDR3 protein, CDR3 DNA. A D gene is named only where the DNA matches it firmly. Expanded clones are given a class, and other clones once, few, many or no size at all.

J gene: TRBJ1-2; D gene: NA; clone size: NA; V gene: TRBV19; CDR3 protein: CASSPRGAGYTF; CDR3 DNA: TGTGCCAGTAGCCCCCGGGGTGCTGGCTACACCTTC
J gene: TRBJ1-6; D gene: NA; clone size: NA; V gene: TRBV28; CDR3 protein: CASSSQGGHNSPLHF; CDR3 DNA: TGTGCCAGCAGTAGCCAGGGAGGCCATAATTCACCCCTCCACTTT
J gene: TRBJ1-2; D gene: TRBD1; clone size: few; V gene: TRBV2; CDR3 protein: CASRETGDYGYTF; CDR3 DNA: TGTGCCAGCAGGGAGACAGGGGACTATGGCTACACCTTC
J gene: TRBJ1-2; D gene: NA; clone size: NA; V gene: TRBV28; CDR3 protein: CASSPPYIDGYTF; CDR3 DNA: TGTGCCAGCAGCCCGCCCTATATTGATGGCTACACCTTC
J gene: TRBJ1-2; D gene: NA; clone size: NA; V gene: TRBV6-1; CDR3 protein: CASRIGGGGGYTF; CDR3 DNA: TGTGCCAGCAGGATTGGGGGAGGAGGCGGCTACACCTTC
J gene: TRBJ1-2; D gene: NA; clone size: few; V gene: TRBV15; CDR3 protein: CATSRDLSLNYGYTF; CDR3 DNA: TGTGCCACCAGCAGAGATTTGAGCCTGAACTATGGCTACACCTTC
J gene: TRBJ1-6; D gene: NA; clone size: NA; V gene: TRBV11-1; CDR3 protein: CASSSRSASPLHF; CDR3 DNA: TGTGCCAGCAGCTCTAGGTCTGCGTCACCCCTCCACTTT
J gene: TRBJ1-6; D gene: NA; clone size: NA; V gene: TRBV5-5; CDR3 protein: CASSLGARASYNSPLHF; CDR3 DNA: TGTGCCAGCAGCTTGGGGGCCAGGGCCTCCTATAATTCACCCCTCCACTTT
J gene: TRBJ1-6; D gene: NA; clone size: few; V gene: TRBV7-2; CDR3 protein: CASSLYRQTNSPLHF; CDR3 DNA: TGTGCCAGCAGCTTATATCGACAGACTAATTCACCCCTCCACTTT
J gene: TRBJ1-5; D gene: NA; clone size: NA; V gene: TRBV5-6; CDR3 protein: CASSLSAGVNQPQHF; CDR3 DNA: TGTGCCAGCAGCTTGTCTGCAGGGGTTAATCAGCCCCAGCATTTT
J gene: TRBJ2-7; D gene: TRBD1; clone size: NA; V gene: TRBV30; CDR3 protein: CAWSVSLDRPYEQYF; CDR3 DNA: TGTGCCTGGAGTGTAAGCCTGGACAGGCCCTACGAGCAGTACTTC
J gene: TRBJ1-5; D gene: NA; clone size: NA; V gene: TRBV19; CDR3 protein: CASSGGGVNQPQHF; CDR3 DNA: TGTGCCAGTAGCGGTGGGGGGGTCAATCAGCCCCAGCATTTT